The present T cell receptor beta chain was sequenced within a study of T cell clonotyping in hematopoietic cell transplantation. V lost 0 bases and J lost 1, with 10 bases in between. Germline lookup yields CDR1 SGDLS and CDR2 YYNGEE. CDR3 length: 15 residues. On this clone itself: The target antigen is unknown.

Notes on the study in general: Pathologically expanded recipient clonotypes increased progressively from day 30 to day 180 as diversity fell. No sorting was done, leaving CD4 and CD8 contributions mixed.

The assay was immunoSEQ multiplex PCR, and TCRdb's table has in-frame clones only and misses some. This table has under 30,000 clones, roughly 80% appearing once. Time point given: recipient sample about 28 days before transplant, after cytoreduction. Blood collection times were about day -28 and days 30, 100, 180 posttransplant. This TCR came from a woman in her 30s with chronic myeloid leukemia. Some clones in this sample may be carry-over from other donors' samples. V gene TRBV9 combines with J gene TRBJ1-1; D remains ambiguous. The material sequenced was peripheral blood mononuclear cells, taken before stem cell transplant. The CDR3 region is CASSVDPSPNTEAFF. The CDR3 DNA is TGTGCCAGCAGCGTAGATCCCAGCCCGAACACTGAAGCTTTCTTT.